The 2 T cell receptor beta chains below come from one sample, sequenced in a study of T cell responses to AZD1222 COVID-19 vaccine (dated by TCRdb to 2020 to 2022). Read against the paper, the sample's time point label means: baseline before first vaccination. Library preparation was by the immunoSEQ multiplex PCR assay. TCRdb obtained this table from immuneACCESS and retained in-frame rearrangements with V and J assigned. These tables miss some clones; where compared with another copy, unresolved V genes account for less than half of the shortfall, and the remainder is unexplained. For this sample there are about 120,000 clones; roughly 90% appear just once. The ten largest clonotypes hold roughly 8.4% of the sample. Sequencing used peripheral blood, obtained on day 0 of AZD1222 vaccination. The receptor source for this set is an adult in good health.

J is TRBJ2-7 and V is TRBV27; D uncertain. This CDR3 has 15 residues. With 4 bases removed from V and 2 bases from J, the gap between germline ends came to 15 bases. Germline V gene sequence: CDR1 MNHEY, CDR2 SMNVEV (reference sequence). CDR3 sequence (DNA): TGTGCCAGCAGTTCGGTAGATGGGGTGGCCTACGAGCAGTACTTC. Encoded protein: CASSSVDGVAYEQYF.

The V call is TRBV18, the J call TRBJ2-7; TRBD2 is a possible D gene (6 bases). This CDR3 comprises 16 residues. The ends were cut back, 2 bases at V and 0 bases at J, with 14 bases in the middle. Germline CDR1 reads KGHSH; CDR2 reads LQKENI. CDR3 sequence: CASSPKGGVSSYEQYF. The CDR3 coding sequence is TGTGCCAGCTCACCAAAAGGCGGGGTGAGCTCCTACGAGCAGTACTTC.